This T cell receptor beta chain appears in the sequencing data of a study of blood T cell repertoires in COVID-19. Study background: PBMCs, B-cell-depleted T cells, or T cells were the source of the cDNA or gDNA that made up the material.

Germline values: CDR1 LGHDT, CDR2 YNNKEL (reference sequence). This CDR3 is built from 12 residues. This clone was observed a handful of times. One junction end disagrees with the germline gene, perhaps due to a read error. Sequencing was performed with immunoSEQ multiplex PCR; in TCRdb, only in-frame clones are kept and a portion is missing. In the table there are fewer than 80,000 clones, roughly 89% of which are singletons. This TCR came from a woman aged 45 to 65 with active COVID-19. V usage is TRBV3-1 (or the pseudogene TRBV3-2) and J usage is TRBJ1-1; tentatively, D is TRBD1 (5 bases). Source material: peripheral blood. CDR3 nucleotide sequence: TGTGCCAGCAGCCAACCAACAGGCATGCCAGTCTTT. Its protein is CASSQPTGMPVF.